Listed below are T cell receptor beta chains from one sample, sequenced in a study of blood T cell repertoires in COVID-19. Libraries were prepared by immunoSEQ multiplex PCR; TCRdb keeps only in-frame clonotypes and omits some of them. This sample has 160,000 or so clones, with about four fifths found just once. Input material: peripheral blood. The receptors originated from a man between 70 and 80 years old who had recovered from COVID-19. The CDR3 runs from the conserved cysteine through the conserved F or W. D genes are given only for firm matches. For some rows the clone size is stated as once, few or many, or as a class when expanded; others skip it.

D gene: TRBD2; V gene: TRBV5-1; J gene: TRBJ2-5; clone size: .; CDR3 DNA: TGCGCCAGCAGCTTGGTACTAGCGGAAGAGACCCAGTACTTC; CDR3 protein: CASSLVLAEETQYF
D gene: TRBD2; V gene: TRBV29-1; J gene: TRBJ2-3; clone size: .; CDR3 DNA: TGCAGCGCCCTGGGAGGGGATACGCAGTATTTT; CDR3 protein: CSALGGDTQYF
D gene: .; V gene: TRBV19; J gene: TRBJ1-2; clone size: .; CDR3 DNA: TGTGCCAGTGCGAAATCTGGGGGGGATGGCTACACCTTC; CDR3 protein: CASAKSGGDGYTF
D gene: TRBD1; V gene: TRBV29-1; J gene: TRBJ1-2; clone size: .; CDR3 DNA: TGCAGCGTTGACGCGCCAGACAGGGGATATGGCTACACCTTC; CDR3 protein: CSVDAPDRGYGYTF
D gene: TRBD2; V gene: TRBV24-1; J gene: TRBJ2-5; clone size: .; CDR3 DNA: TGTGCCACCAGTCTTTCCGGACTAGCGGGAGGTGAGACCCAGTACTTC; CDR3 protein: CATSLSGLAGGETQYF
D gene: .; V gene: TRBV3-1/TRBV3-2; J gene: TRBJ1-1; clone size: .; CDR3 DNA: TGTGCCAGCAGCCAAGCAGGGATCACTGAAGCTTTCTTT; CDR3 protein: CASSQAGITEAFF
D gene: .; V gene: TRBV12-2; J gene: TRBJ2-3; clone size: few; CDR3 DNA: TGTGCAAGTCGCCCGTGGAGGGGGACAGGGGATTCAGATACGCAGTATTTT; CDR3 protein: CASRPWRGTGDSDTQYF
D gene: .; V gene: TRBV7-9; J gene: TRBJ1-3; clone size: hyperexpanded; CDR3 DNA: TGTGCCAGCAGCTTAGTCCGGGGTTCTGGAAACACCATATATTTT; CDR3 protein: CASSLVRGSGNTIYF
D gene: TRBD1; V gene: TRBV4-1; J gene: TRBJ2-7; clone size: .; CDR3 DNA: TGCGCCAGCAGCCAAGGGGGACAGATCTACGAGCAGTACTTC; CDR3 protein: CASSQGGQIYEQYF
D gene: .; V gene: TRBV10-2; J gene: TRBJ1-1; clone size: .; CDR3 DNA: TGCGCCAGCAATTTCAAGGGGCGGGCTTTCTTT; CDR3 protein: CASNFKGRAFF
D gene: TRBD1; V gene: TRBV18; J gene: TRBJ2-1; clone size: .; CDR3 DNA: TGTGCCAGCTCACCGAACTCAGGGACAGGGACCCACAATGAGCAGTTCTTC; CDR3 protein: CASSPNSGTGTHNEQFF
D gene: TRBD1; V gene: TRBV29-1; J gene: TRBJ2-7; clone size: once; CDR3 DNA: TGCAGCGTTGAGGGACAGGGCCACGAGCAGTACTTC; CDR3 protein: CSVEGQGHEQYF
D gene: TRBD1; V gene: TRBV6-1; J gene: TRBJ1-2; clone size: .; CDR3 DNA: TGTGCCAGCAGTGAAGCAGACAGGGGGCGTCTAGGTGGCTACACCTTC; CDR3 protein: CASSEADRGRLGGYTF
D gene: TRBD2; V gene: TRBV19; J gene: TRBJ2-1; clone size: .; CDR3 DNA: TGTGCCAGTAGTGTCCCGGCGGGGGAATACAATGAGCAGTTCTTC; CDR3 protein: CASSVPAGEYNEQFF
D gene: TRBD2; V gene: TRBV5-5; J gene: TRBJ2-2; clone size: .; CDR3 DNA: TGTGCCAGCAGCTTTCCCCTAGCGGGAGGGCCGCGAGTATCCGGGGAGCTGTTTTTT; CDR3 protein: CASSFPLAGGPRVSGELFF
D gene: .; V gene: TRBV7-2; J gene: TRBJ2-6; clone size: .; CDR3 DNA: TGTGCCAGCAGCCGCCAGGGCACATACTCTGGGGCCAACGTCCTGACTTTC; CDR3 protein: CASSRQGTYSGANVLTF
D gene: TRBD1; V gene: TRBV28; J gene: TRBJ1-2; clone size: .; CDR3 DNA: TGTGCCAGCAGTTTAACAGGGGTAGTAAACTATGGCTACACCTTC; CDR3 protein: CASSLTGVVNYGYTF
D gene: .; V gene: TRBV3-1/TRBV3-2; J gene: TRBJ2-7; clone size: .; CDR3 DNA: TGTGCCAGCAGCACATCGGGAGGGGGCTTCTACGAGCAGTACTTC; CDR3 protein: CASSTSGGGFYEQYF
D gene: .; V gene: TRBV5-1; J gene: TRBJ1-1; clone size: .; CDR3 DNA: TGCGCCAGCAGCTTAACAGGCCTCACTGAAGCTTTCTTT; CDR3 protein: CASSLTGLTEAFF
D gene: .; V gene: TRBV19; J gene: TRBJ1-2; clone size: .; CDR3 DNA: TGTGCCAGTAGTATGGATAGCCGCTCCTATGGCTACACCTTC; CDR3 protein: CASSMDSRSYGYTF